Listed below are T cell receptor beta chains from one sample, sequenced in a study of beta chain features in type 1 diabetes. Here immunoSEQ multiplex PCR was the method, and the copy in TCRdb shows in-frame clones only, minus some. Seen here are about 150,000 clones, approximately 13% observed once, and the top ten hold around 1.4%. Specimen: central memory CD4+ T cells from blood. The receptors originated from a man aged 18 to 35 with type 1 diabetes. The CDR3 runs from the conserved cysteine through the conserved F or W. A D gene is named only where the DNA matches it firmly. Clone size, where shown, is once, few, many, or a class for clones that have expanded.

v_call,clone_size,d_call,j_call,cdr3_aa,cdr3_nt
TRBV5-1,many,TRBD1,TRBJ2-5,CASSTGQAEETQYF,TGCGCCAGCAGCACCGGACAGGCAGAGGAGACCCAGTACTTC
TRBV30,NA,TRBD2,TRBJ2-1,CAWSTGGRALF,TGTGCCTGGTCGACGGGGGGGCGCGCCCTCTTC
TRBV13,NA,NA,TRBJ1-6,CASSVGEGSDSPLHF,TGTGCCAGCAGCGTAGGGGAGGGATCGGATTCACCCCTCCACTTT
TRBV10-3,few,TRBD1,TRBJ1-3,CATGGGDTIYF,TGTGCCACCGGAGGGGGCGACACCATATATTTT
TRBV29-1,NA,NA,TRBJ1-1,CSVDPAANTEAFF,TGCAGCGTGGACCCGGCAGCGAACACTGAAGCTTTCTTT
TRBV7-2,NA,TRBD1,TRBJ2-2,CASSSGTGGVGELFF,TGTGCCAGCAGCTCTGGGACAGGGGGCGTGGGGGAGCTGTTTTTT
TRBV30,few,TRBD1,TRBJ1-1,CAWSRQGIVGAFF,TGTGCCTGGAGTAGACAGGGTATAGTGGGAGCTTTCTTT
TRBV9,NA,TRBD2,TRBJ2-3,CASSVPSGGGDTQYF,TGTGCCAGCAGCGTCCCTAGCGGGGGAGGGGATACGCAGTATTTT
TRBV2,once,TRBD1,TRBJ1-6,CASTDRGRDNSPLHF,TGTGCCAGCACCGACAGGGGGCGAGATAATTCACCCCTCCACTTT
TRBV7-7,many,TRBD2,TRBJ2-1,CASSLSPSGGSEQFF,TGTGCTAGCAGCCTCAGTCCTAGCGGGGGCAGTGAGCAGTTCTTC
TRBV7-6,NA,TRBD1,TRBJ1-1,CASSTMTGTEAFF,TGTGCCAGCAGCACAATGACAGGGACTGAAGCTTTCTTT
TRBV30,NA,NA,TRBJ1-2,CAWTRLGYGYTF,TGTGCCTGGACCAGACTGGGATATGGCTACACCTTC
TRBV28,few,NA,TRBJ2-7,CASSGSEQYF,TGTGCCAGCAGTGGCAGCGAGCAGTACTTC
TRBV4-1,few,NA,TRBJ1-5,CASSQGRAGNQPQHF,TGCGCCAGCAGCCAAGGCAGGGCAGGCAATCAGCCCCAGCATTTT
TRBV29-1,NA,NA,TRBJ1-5,CSVGSGTNQPQHF,NA
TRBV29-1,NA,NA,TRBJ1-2,CSVGDGEYYGYTF,TGCAGCGTTGGGGACGGCGAATACTATGGCTACACCTTC
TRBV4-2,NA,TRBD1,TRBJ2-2,CASSLQGFDGNTGELFF,TGTGCCAGCAGCCTACAGGGGTTCGACGGGAACACCGGGGAGCTGTTTTTT
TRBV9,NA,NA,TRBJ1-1,CASSVELNTEAFF,TGTGCCAGCAGCGTAGAGTTGAACACTGAAGCTTTCTTT
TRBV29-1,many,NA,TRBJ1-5,CSVQGLNQPQHF,TGCAGCGTTCAGGGGCTAAATCAGCCCCAGCATTTT
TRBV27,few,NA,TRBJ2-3,CASSSPGLGTDTQYF,TGTGCCAGCAGTTCCCCGGGACTGGGCACAGATACGCAGTATTTT
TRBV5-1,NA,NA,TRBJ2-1,CASSPTPGNNEQFF,TGCGCCAGCAGCCCGACTCCAGGGAACAATGAGCAGTTCTTC
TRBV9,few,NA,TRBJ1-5,CASSPNVGNQPQHF,TGTGCCAGCAGCCCCAACGTGGGCAATCAGCCCCAGCATTTT
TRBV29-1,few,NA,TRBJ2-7,CSVGEQGREQYF,TGCAGCGTTGGGGAACAGGGACGCGAGCAGTACTTC
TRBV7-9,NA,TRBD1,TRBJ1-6,CASTPETGNNSPLHF,TGTGCCAGCACCCCCGAGACAGGGAATAATTCACCCCTCCACTTT
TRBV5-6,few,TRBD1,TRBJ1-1,CASSQGQGATEAFF,TGTGCCAGCAGCCAGGGACAGGGGGCCACTGAAGCTTTCTTT
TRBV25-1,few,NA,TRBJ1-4,CASSDGGGREKLFF,TGTGCCAGCAGTGATGGTGGGGGAAGAGAAAAACTGTTTTTT
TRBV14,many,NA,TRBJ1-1,CASSQGRGASFEAFF,TGTGCCAGCAGCCAAGGAAGAGGGGCCTCCTTCGAAGCTTTCTTT
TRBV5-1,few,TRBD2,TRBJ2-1,CASSLLGLAGSYNEQFF,TGCGCCAGCAGCTTACTCGGACTAGCGGGGTCCTACAATGAGCAGTTCTTC
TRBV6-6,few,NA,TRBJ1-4,CASSRGVGEKLFF,TGTGCCAGCAGTCGGGGGGTCGGGGAAAAACTGTTTTTT
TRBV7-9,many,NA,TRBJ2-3,CASSPGLSTDTQYF,TGTGCCAGCAGCCCGGGACTGAGCACAGATACGCAGTATTTT
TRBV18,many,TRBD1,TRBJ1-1,CASSPPGGYGTEAFF,TGTGCCAGCTCACCACCAGGGGGCTATGGCACTGAAGCTTTCTTT
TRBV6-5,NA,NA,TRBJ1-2,CASSTTLQKDYGYTF,TGTGCCAGCAGTACGACCCTCCAAAAGGACTATGGCTACACCTTC
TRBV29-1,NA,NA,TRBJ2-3,CSAIPAGTDTQYF,TGCAGCGCTATACCAGCGGGCACAGATACGCAGTATTTT
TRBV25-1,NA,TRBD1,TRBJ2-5,CASSDPFVRGRGEETQYF,TGTGCCAGCAGTGACCCCTTCGTCAGGGGGCGCGGGGAAGAGACCCAGTACTTC
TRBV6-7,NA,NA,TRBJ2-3,CASGDTQYF,TGTGCCAGCGGGGATACGCAGTATTTT
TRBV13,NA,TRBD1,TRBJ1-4,CASSFIKPGQGSEKLFF,TGTGCCAGCAGCTTTATAAAACCTGGACAGGGGAGTGAAAAACTGTTTTTT
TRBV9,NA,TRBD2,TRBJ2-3,CASSVAAGGHGDTQYF,TGTGCCAGCAGCGTAGCAGCGGGGGGGCATGGAGATACGCAGTATTTT
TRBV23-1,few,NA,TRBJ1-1,CASTTVPTEAFF,TGCGCCAGCACAACAGTTCCCACTGAAGCTTTCTTT
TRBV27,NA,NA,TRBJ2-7,CASSPQGTGSYEQYF,TGTGCCAGCAGTCCCCAGGGGACCGGCTCCTACGAGCAGTACTTC
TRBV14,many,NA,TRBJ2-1,CASSPPGVGAYNEQFF,TGTGCCAGCAGCCCCCCGGGGGTTGGGGCCTACAATGAGCAGTTCTTC
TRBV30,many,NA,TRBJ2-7,CAWSFEGHSYEQYF,TGTGCCTGGAGTTTCGAGGGTCACTCCTACGAGCAGTACTTC
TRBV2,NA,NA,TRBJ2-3,CASSEDLLNGGTQYF,TGTGCCAGCAGTGAAGATTTGCTCAATGGCGGTACGCAGTATTTT
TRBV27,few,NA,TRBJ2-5,CASSSTGMQETQYF,TGTGCCAGCAGTTCGACAGGAATGCAAGAGACCCAGTACTTC
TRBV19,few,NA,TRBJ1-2,CASSEGNYGYTF,TGTGCCAGTAGCGAGGGGAACTATGGCTACACCTTC
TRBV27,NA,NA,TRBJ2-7,CASSTQGGEQYF,TGTGCCAGCAGTACTCAGGGTGGCGAGCAGTACTTC
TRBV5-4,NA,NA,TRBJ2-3,CASSPAGGTDTQYF,TGTGCCAGCAGCCCGGCCGGGGGCACAGATACGCAGTATTTT
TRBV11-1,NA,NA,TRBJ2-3,CASSLWGEGKDTQYF,TGTGCCAGCAGCTTATGGGGGGAAGGCAAAGATACGCAGTATTTT
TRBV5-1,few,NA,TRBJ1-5,CASSLEGQGPQPQHF,TGCGCCAGCAGCTTGGAGGGGCAGGGCCCTCAGCCCCAGCATTTT
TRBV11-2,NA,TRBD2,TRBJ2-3,CASSFRLAGGLTDTQYF,TGTGCCAGCAGCTTCAGACTAGCGGGGGGGCTCACAGATACGCAGTATTTT
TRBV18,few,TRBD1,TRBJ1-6,CASSLTWDRGTGNSPLHF,TGTGCCAGCTCACTGACTTGGGACAGGGGGACGGGAAATTCACCCCTCCACTTT
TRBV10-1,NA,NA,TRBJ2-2,CASTVVSNTGELFF,TGCGCCAGCACTGTGGTATCGAACACCGGGGAGCTGTTTTTT
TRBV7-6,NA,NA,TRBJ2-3,CASSWLADTQYF,TGTGCCAGCAGCTGGTTGGCAGATACGCAGTATTTT
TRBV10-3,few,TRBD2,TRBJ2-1,CAISGDSGGGEQFF,TGTGCCATCAGTGGGGATAGCGGGGGTGGTGAGCAGTTCTTC
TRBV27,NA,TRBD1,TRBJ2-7,CASRSQGPQTYEQYF,TGTGCCAGCAGGTCACAGGGGCCCCAAACCTACGAGCAGTACTTC